This entry lists 23 T cell receptor beta chains sequenced from one sample in a study of blood T cell repertoires in COVID-19. The table came from immunoSEQ multiplex PCR; TCRdb's copy has only in-frame clones and leaves some out. The top ten clones hold about 13% of a sample with some 240,000 clones, more than 70% of them seen once. The sample comprised peripheral blood. All receptors come from a human donor in a cohort sampled during active COVID-19.

The rearrangement links TRBV6-2 or TRBV6-3 to TRBJ2-5; 10 positions agree with TRBD2. Trimming at V came to 0 bases and at J to 3 bases, leaving 10 bases not matched to a gene. The CDR3 length is 18 residues. The germline V gene encodes CDR1 MNHEY and CDR2 SVGEGT. The CDR3 DNA reads as TGTGCCAGCAGTTACTCCGGACGGGCCAGCGGGGGGGAAGAGACCCAGTACTTC. It is translated as CASSYSGRASGGEETQYF.

The V and J genes are TRBV9 and TRBJ2-5; 8 positions match TRBD1. CDR1 is SGDLS, CDR2 YYNGEE, per germline. The V segment lost 2 bases and the J segment 2 bases; nucleotides outside the gene matches: 5. The CDR3 totals 15 residues. The CDR3 sequence is CASSVGQGGQETQYF. The CDR3 nucleotides are TGTGCCAGCAGCGTCGGACAGGGAGGACAAGAGACCCAGTACTTC.

The chain links TRBV5-6 to TRBJ2-5; perhaps TRBD2 as D (5 bases). V lost 4 bases and J 9 bases, leaving 22 bases between the germline ends. The V gene's germline CDR1 is SGHDT and CDR2 YYEEEE. The CDR3 spans 15 residues. The CDR3 DNA is TGTGCCAGCAGCCGAGCCGCTGGACTTATAACAGCCCAGTACTTC. Translating it yields CASSRAAGLITAQYF.

The gene calls are TRBV5-3 and TRBJ1-2, with 8 bases aligning to TRBD1. TRBV5-3 is an ORF, and what it does is uncertain. Germline trimming cut 3 bases from V and 12 bases from J; bases unmatched to any gene: 4. This CDR3 has 11 amino acids. The CDR3 is CARSWTGSHTF. Written as DNA, the CDR3 is TGTGCCAGAAGCTGGACAGGGTCCCACACCTTC.

The V and J genes are TRBV9 and TRBJ1-1; D unresolved. CDR1 and CDR2 from the germline V gene are SGDLS and YYNGEE. Trimming removed 4 bases from V and 0 bases from J, with 7 bases in between. The CDR3 runs 13 residues. CDR3 coding DNA: TGTGCCAGCAGCTTAAACATGAACACTGAAGCTTTCTTT. It is translated as CASSLNMNTEAFF.

The chain is built from TRBV7-6 and TRBJ2-5, with TRBD2 matching 16 bases. CDR1 and CDR2 (germline): SGHVS, FNYEAQ. CDR3 length equals 16 residues. With V trimmed by 5 bases and J by 5 bases, 5 bases remained unmatched. This CDR3 reads CASSLPGLAGGETQYF. CDR3 nucleotides: TGTGCCAGCAGCCTGCCGGGACTAGCGGGAGGGGAGACCCAGTACTTC.

CDR3 sequence: CSASLWDRGENEQFF. CDR3 nucleotide sequence: TGCAGTGCTAGTCTATGGGACAGGGGCGAGAATGAGCAGTTCTTC. The rearrangement joins TRBV20-1 to TRBJ2-1, with TRBD1 identical over 10 bases. The CDR3 has 15 amino acids. CDR1 DFQATT and CDR2 SNEGSKA come from the germline V gene (reference sequence). J was trimmed by 7 bases and V by 3 bases; bases with no gene match: 9.

This clone was counted only a few times. The chain recombines TRBV5-1 with TRBJ2-7; D uncertain. Trimming took 5 bases from V and 1 from J, leaving 10 bases between them. The CDR3 spans 13 residues. Germline V CDR1 and CDR2: SGHRS, YFSETQ. The CDR3 here is CASRTRSSYEQYF. The CDR3 coding sequence is TGCGCCAGCAGAACCCGGAGTTCCTACGAGCAGTACTTC.

The chain combines TRBV6-1 with TRBJ2-7, with 9 bases matching TRBD2. V was pared by 2 bases and J by 2 bases, with 13 bases of the junction left unmatched. The germline V gene encodes CDR1 MNHNS and CDR2 SASEGT. This CDR3 is built from 18 residues. For the CDR3, the DNA is TGTGCCAGCAGTGAACGAGCTAGCGGGACTCCAAGTCCCTACGAGCAGTACTTC. Translated: CASSERASGTPSPYEQYF.

The chain is built from TRBV28 and TRBJ1-4; TRBD1 aligns across 8 bases. This CDR3 region has 18 residues. CDR1 and CDR2 (germline): MDHEN, SYDVKM. The V gene end was trimmed by 4 bases and the J gene end by 6 bases; junction bases not matched to a gene: 16. The CDR3 loop reads CASSSNVQGGGVDEKLFF. In DNA form, the CDR3 reads TGTGCCAGCAGTTCAAACGTACAGGGGGGAGGGGTTGATGAAAAACTGTTTTTT.

The V call is TRBV19, the J call TRBJ1-3, with 7 positions matching TRBD1. Per the germline V gene, CDR1 is LNHDA and CDR2 is SQIVND (reference sequence). The CDR3 covers 16 residues. V trimming: 3 bases; J trimming: 2 bases; junction bases outside the gene matches: 7. The CDR3 DNA reads TGTGCCAGTAGTATCCCCAGGGGGGCTACTGGAAACACCATATATTTT. It translates to CASSIPRGATGNTIYF.

CDR3 region: CASSFSNYGYTF. The CDR3, as DNA: TGCGCCAGCAGCTTCTCGAACTATGGCTACACCTTC. The gene calls are TRBV5-1 and TRBJ1-2, with unresolved D. CDR1 SGHRS and CDR2 YFSETQ come from the germline V gene. CDR3 length: 12 amino acids. The V end was cut by 2 bases, the J end by 2 bases, with 4 bases between. The complete variable domain, with remaining parts taken from reference TRBV5-1 and TRBJ1-2, reads KAGVTQTPRYLIKTRGQQVTLSCSPISGHRSVSWYQQTPGQGLQFLFEYFSETQRNKGNFPGRFSGRQFSNSRSEMNVSTLELGDSALYLCASSFSNYGYTFGSGTRLTVV.

In DNA form, the CDR3 reads TGTGCCCATGGGGGGGCCTACAATGAGCAGTTCTTC. It translates to CAHGGAYNEQFF. The V gene is TRBV19, the J gene TRBJ2-1, with 7 bases fitting TRBD2. The CDR3 has 12 amino acids. The trim removed 11 bases at V and 2 bases at J, leaving 3 bases unmatched. The germline V gene has CDR1 LNHDA and CDR2 SQIVND (reference sequence).

V usage is TRBV4-3 and J usage is TRBJ1-4; 7 bases fit TRBD1. The CDR3 is 14 amino acids. Germline loops: CDR1 LGHNA, CDR2 YSLEER. V trimming: 0 bases; J trimming: 6 bases; junction bases outside the gene matches: 1. The CDR3 DNA reads TGCGCCAGCAGCCAAGACAGGGGGTATGAAAAACTGTTTTTT. It translates to CASSQDRGYEKLFF.

The rearrangement joins TRBV19 to TRBJ1-1; D gene unclear. V was shortened by 3 bases and J by 0 bases, with 8 bases between the two germline ends. CDR1 and CDR2 from the germline V gene are LNHDA and SQIVND (reference sequence). This CDR3 contains 14 residues. The CDR3 region has the DNA TGTGCCAGTAGTATGAAGAGCATGAACACTGAAGCTTTCTTT. Translation gives CASSMKSMNTEAFF.

The chain uses TRBV7-3 and TRBJ2-3; weak D call: TRBD2 (6 bases). The germline V gene has CDR1 SGHTA and CDR2 FQGTGA. Trimming removed 4 bases at V and 0 bases at J, with 20 bases between. This CDR3 contains 18 residues. CDR3 sequence reads: CASSSLPLAPTSTDTQYF. Written as DNA, the CDR3 is TGTGCCAGCAGCTCGCTGCCTCTAGCGCCAACTAGCACAGATACGCAGTATTTT.

A note on this clone: The same CDR3 can be traced to other DNA sequences in this sample. The chain uses TRBV28 and TRBJ2-3; D remains unclear. CDR1 MDHEN and CDR2 SYDVKM come from the germline V gene. V lost 5 bases and J 3 bases, leaving 6 bases between the germline ends. This CDR3 has 12 residues. The CDR3 protein is CASSPFTDTQYF. Here the CDR3 DNA reads TGTGCCAGCAGTCCGTTTACAGATACGCAGTATTTT.

Of note for this clone: Germline and junction disagree at one end, which may indicate a read error. CDR3 in amino acids: CASSQRGTPPHF. CDR3 in DNA: TGTGCCAGCAGCCAGAGGGGGACCCCACCCCACTTC. This chain joins TRBV7-2 and TRBJ2-7; tentative D call: TRBD1 (6 bases). The CDR3 runs to 12 residues. Germline V gene sequence: CDR1 SGHTA, CDR2 FQGNSA.

This chain uses TRBV7-9 with TRBJ1-6; D call uncertain. CDR1 and CDR2 (germline): SEHNR, FQNEAQ (reference sequence). The CDR3 is 13 amino acids. V shed 7 bases and J shed 8 bases, with 12 bases lying between them. CDR3 sequence reads: CASMKAGYSPLHF. CDR3 DNA sequence: TGTGCCAGCATGAAGGCGGGTTATTCACCCCTCCACTTT.

The chain is built from TRBV30 and TRBJ1-2; TRBD1 aligns across 8 bases. Germline-derived CDR1 and CDR2 are GTSNPN and SVGIG (reference sequence). V shed 0 bases and J 6 bases; nucleotides not matched to a gene: 3. There are 13 residues in the CDR3. Here the CDR3 reads CAWSVLRGHGYTF. The DNA for the CDR3 is TGTGCCTGGAGTGTACTCAGGGGGCATGGCTACACCTTC.

The rearrangement uses TRBV6-6 and TRBJ2-5, with D possibly matching TRBD1 (5 bases). Germline CDR1 is MNHNY and CDR2 is SVGAGI (reference sequence). V was cut by 5 bases and J by 6 bases, with 7 bases left in between. The CDR3 extends over 11 amino acids. CDR3 region: CASSLGQTQYF. The CDR3 nucleotides read TGTGCCAGCAGTCTGGGGCAGACCCAGTACTTC.

V is TRBV18 and J is TRBJ2-3, with 8 bases aligning to TRBD2. In germline, CDR1 is KGHSH, CDR2 LQKENI. Losses at the gene ends were 3 bases for V and 2 bases for J; bases not matched to a gene: 7. The CDR3 is made up of 16 amino acids. The CDR3 nucleotides read TGTGCCAGCTCACCCGGAGCGGGGGCGTACACAGATACGCAGTATTTT. Translating gives CASSPGAGAYTDTQYF.

In its sample, this clone was seen once. The chain joins TRBV3-1 (or the pseudogene TRBV3-2) to TRBJ2-7; 9 bases are shared with TRBD1. This CDR3 is built from 14 residues. The germline CDR1 and CDR2 sequences are LGHDT and YNNKEL (reference sequence). Trimming at V came to 4 bases and at J to 6 bases, leaving 7 bases not matched to a gene. The CDR3: CASSPPGQGAEQYF. The DNA of the CDR3 is TGTGCCAGCAGCCCCCCGGGACAGGGCGCCGAGCAGTACTTC.